This T cell receptor (beta chain) was observed in a study of radiotherapy plus CTLA-4 blockade in lung cancer. Repertoires were generated with immunoSEQ multiplex PCR, while TCRdb's copy carries only in-frame clones and drops some. The sample holds around 80,000 clones, over 70% seen once. Chemo-refractory metastatic non-small-cell lung cancer patients were treated with focal radiation plus CTLA-4 blockade with ipilimumab. Of note for this clone: Its antigen is unknown.

The CDR3 extends over 14 amino acids. V lost 4 bases and J lost 6; bases outside the gene matches: 6. Germline V gene lookup returns CDR1 SGHTA and CDR2 FQGNSA. General study results and limits: Interferon-beta, together with early blood T cell clone dynamics, reportedly best predicted response.

The J gene is TRBJ1-1, the V gene TRBV7-2; 9 nucleotides align to TRBD1. The TCR comes from a human donor with non-small cell lung cancer whose response to radiotherapy plus ipilimumab could not be evaluated. Some clones in this sample may be carry-over from other donors' samples. The sequencing used peripheral blood, collected from a patient treated with radiotherapy plus ipilimumab. The CDR3 DNA sequence: TGTGCCAGCAGCTCAACAGGGGGCGGAGCTGAAGCTTTCTTT. The encoded protein is CASSSTGGGAEAFF.